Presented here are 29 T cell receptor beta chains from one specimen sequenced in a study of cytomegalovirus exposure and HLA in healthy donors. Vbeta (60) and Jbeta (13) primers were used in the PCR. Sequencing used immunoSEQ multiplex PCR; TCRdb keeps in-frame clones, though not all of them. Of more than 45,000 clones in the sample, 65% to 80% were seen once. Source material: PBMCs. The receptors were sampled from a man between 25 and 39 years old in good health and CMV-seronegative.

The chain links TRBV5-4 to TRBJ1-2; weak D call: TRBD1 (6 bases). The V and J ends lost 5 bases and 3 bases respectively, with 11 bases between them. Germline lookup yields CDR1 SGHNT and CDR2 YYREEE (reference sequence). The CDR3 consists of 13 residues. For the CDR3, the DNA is TGTGCCAGCAGACCCTCAGGGGACTATGGCTACACCTTC. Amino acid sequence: CASRPSGDYGYTF.

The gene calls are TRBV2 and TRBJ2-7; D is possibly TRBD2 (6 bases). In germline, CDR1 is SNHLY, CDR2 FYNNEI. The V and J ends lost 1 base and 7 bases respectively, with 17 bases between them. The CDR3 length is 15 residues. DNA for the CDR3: TGTGCCAGCAGTGAAGGGCGGGGAGGTGTCTGGGAGCAGTACTTC. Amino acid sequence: CASSEGRGGVWEQYF. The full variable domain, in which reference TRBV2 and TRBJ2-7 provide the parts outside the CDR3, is EPEVTQTPSHQVTQMGQEVILRCVPISNHLYFYWYRQILGQKVEFLVSFYNNEISEKSEIFDDQFSVERPDGSNFTLKIRSTKLEDSAMYFCASSEGRGGVWEQYFGPGTRLTVT.

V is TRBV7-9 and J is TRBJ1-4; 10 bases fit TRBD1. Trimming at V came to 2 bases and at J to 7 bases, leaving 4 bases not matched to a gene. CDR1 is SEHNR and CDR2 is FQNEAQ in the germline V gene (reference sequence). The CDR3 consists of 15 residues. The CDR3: CASSLSRTGGEKLFF. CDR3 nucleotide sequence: TGTGCCAGCAGCTTAAGCCGGACAGGGGGTGAAAAACTGTTTTTT. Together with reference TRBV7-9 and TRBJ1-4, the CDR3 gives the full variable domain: DTGVSQNPRHKITKRGQNVTFRCDPISEHNRLYWYRQTLGQGPEFLTYFQNEAQLEKSRLLSDRFSAERPKGSFSTLEIQRTEQGDSAMYLCASSLSRTGGEKLFFGSGTQLSVL.

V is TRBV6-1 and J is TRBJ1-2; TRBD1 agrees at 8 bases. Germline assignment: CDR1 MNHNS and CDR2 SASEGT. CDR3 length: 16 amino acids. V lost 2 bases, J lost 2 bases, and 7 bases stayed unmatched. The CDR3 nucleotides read TGTGCCAGCAGTGAATCAGGGACAGGCAGAAACTATGGCTACACCTTC. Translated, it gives CASSESGTGRNYGYTF.

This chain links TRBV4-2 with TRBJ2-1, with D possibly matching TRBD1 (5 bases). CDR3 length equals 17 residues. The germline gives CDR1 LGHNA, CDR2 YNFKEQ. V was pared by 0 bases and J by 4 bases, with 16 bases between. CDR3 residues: CASSQDESQGWYNEQFF. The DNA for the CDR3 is TGTGCCAGCAGCCAAGATGAAAGCCAGGGTTGGTACAATGAGCAGTTCTTC.

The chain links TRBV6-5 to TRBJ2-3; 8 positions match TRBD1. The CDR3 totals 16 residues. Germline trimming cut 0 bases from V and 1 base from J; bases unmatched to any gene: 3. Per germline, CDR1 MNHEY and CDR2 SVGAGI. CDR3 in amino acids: CASSYSIQGGTDTQYF. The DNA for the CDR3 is TGTGCCAGCAGTTACTCGATACAGGGGGGCACAGATACGCAGTATTTT.

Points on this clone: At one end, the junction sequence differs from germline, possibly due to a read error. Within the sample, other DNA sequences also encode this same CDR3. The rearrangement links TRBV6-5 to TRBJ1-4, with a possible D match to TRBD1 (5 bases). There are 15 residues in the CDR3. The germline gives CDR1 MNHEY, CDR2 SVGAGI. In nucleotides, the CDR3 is TGTGCTAGCAGTAGGCAGGGATCAACTAATGAAAAACTGTTTTTT. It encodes CASSRQGSTNEKLFF.

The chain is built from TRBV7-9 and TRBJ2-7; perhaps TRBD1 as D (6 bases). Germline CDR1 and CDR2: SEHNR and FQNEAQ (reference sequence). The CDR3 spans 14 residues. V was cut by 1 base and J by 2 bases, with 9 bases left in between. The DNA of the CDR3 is TGTGCCAGCAGCTTAGGACAGGCCACCTACGAGCAGTACTTC. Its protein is CASSLGQATYEQYF.

CDR3 in amino acids: CAATTTGTGAGGNTIYF. The CDR3 DNA reads as TGTGCCGCCACCACCACCGGGACAGGTGCGGGTGGAAACACCATATATTTT. The gene calls are TRBV10-3 and TRBJ1-3, with 8 bases lining up with TRBD1. This CDR3 is built from 17 residues. The V gene end was trimmed by 11 bases and the J gene end by 3 bases; junction bases not matched to a gene: 18. Germline CDR1 and CDR2: ENHRY and SYGVKD.

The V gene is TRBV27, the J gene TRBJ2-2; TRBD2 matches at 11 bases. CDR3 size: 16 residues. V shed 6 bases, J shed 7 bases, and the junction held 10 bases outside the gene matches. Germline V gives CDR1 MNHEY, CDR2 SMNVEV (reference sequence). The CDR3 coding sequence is TGTGCCAGCAGCCCACTAGCGGGAGAGTCGGGCGGGGAGCTGTTTTTT. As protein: CASSPLAGESGGELFF.

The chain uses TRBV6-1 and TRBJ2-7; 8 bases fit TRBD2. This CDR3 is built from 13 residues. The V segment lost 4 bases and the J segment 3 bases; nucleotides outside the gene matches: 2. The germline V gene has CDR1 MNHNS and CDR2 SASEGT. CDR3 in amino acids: CASSVSGSYEQYF. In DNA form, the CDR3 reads TGTGCCAGCAGTGTCAGCGGGAGCTACGAGCAGTACTTC.

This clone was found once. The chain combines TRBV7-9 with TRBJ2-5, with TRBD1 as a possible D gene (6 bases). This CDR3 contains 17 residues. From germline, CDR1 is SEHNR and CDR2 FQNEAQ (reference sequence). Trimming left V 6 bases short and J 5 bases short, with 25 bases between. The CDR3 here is CASSRSPWGLMLETQYF. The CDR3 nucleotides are TGTGCCAGCAGTCGATCCCCTTGGGGGCTGATGTTGGAGACCCAGTACTTC.

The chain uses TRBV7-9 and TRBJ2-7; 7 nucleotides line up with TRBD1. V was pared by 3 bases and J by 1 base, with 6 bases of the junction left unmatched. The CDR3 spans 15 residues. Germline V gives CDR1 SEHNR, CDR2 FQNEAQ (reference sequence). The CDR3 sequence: CASSFGQAGSYEQYF. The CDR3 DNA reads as TGTGCCAGCAGCTTTGGACAGGCCGGGTCCTACGAGCAGTACTTC.

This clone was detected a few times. The CDR3 loop reads CASSPRLAEETQYF. CDR3 bases: TGCGCCAGCAGCCCAAGACTAGCCGAAGAGACCCAGTACTTC. The chain employs TRBV5-1 and TRBJ2-5, with TRBD2 identical over 7 bases. Losses at the gene ends were 4 bases for V and 3 bases for J; bases not matched to a gene: 6. The CDR3 length is 14 residues. CDR1 and CDR2 from the germline V gene are SGHRS and YFSETQ.

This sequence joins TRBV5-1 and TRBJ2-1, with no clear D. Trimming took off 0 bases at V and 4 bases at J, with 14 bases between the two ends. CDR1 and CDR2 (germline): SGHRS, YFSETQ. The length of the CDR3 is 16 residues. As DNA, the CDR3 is TGCGCCAGCAGCTTGGCGGAATCGACACCTTACAATGAGCAGTTCTTC. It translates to CASSLAESTPYNEQFF.

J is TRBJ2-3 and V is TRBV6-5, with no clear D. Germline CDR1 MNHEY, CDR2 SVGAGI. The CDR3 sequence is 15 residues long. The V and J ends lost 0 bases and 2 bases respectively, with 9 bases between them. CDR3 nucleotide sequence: TGTGCCAGCAGTTACTCGGCGGAATCCACAGATACGCAGTATTTT. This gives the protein CASSYSAESTDTQYF.

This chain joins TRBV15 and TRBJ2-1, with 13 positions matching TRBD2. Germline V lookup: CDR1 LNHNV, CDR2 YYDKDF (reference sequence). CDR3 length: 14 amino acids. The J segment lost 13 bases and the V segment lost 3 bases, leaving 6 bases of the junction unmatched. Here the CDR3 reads CATSSHGTSGVQFF. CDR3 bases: TGTGCCACCAGCAGCCACGGGACTAGCGGGGTACAGTTCTTC.

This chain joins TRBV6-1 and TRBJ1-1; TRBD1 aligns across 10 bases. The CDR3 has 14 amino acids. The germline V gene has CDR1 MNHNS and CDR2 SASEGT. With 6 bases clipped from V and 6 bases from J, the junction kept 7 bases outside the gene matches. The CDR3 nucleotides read TGTGCCAGCAGGAACGACAGGGGGCTTTCTGAAGCTTTCTTT. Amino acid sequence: CASRNDRGLSEAFF.

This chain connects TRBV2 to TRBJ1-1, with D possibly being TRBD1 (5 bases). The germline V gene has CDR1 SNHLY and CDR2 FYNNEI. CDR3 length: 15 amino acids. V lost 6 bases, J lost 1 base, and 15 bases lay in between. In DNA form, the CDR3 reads TGTGCCAGCAGGACCAGCGGGGGGAGGAACACTGAAGCTTTCTTT. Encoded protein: CASRTSGGRNTEAFF.

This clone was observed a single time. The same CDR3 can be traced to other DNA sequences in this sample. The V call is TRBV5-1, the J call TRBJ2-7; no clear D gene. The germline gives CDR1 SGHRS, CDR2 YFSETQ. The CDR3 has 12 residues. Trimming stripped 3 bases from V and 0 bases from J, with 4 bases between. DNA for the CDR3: TGCGCCAGCAGCTCTGTCTCCTACGAGCAGTACTTC. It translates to CASSSVSYEQYF.

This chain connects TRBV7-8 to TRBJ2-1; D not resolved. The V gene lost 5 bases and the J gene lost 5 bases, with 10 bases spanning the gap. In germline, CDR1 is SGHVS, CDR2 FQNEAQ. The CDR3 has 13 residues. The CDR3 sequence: CASSPNTDNEQFF. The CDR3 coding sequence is TGTGCCAGCAGCCCTAATACGGACAATGAGCAGTTCTTC.

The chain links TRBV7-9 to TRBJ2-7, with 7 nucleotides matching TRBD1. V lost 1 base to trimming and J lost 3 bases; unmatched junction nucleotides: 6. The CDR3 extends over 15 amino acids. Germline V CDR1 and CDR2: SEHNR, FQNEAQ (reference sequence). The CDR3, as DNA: TGTGCCAGCAGCTTAGGGGGACAGCCCTTCTACGAGCAGTACTTC. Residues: CASSLGGQPFYEQYF.

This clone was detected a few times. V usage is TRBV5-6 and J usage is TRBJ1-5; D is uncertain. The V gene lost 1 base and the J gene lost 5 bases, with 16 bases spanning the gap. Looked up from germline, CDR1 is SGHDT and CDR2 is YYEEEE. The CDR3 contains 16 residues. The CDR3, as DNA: TGTGCCAGCAGCTTGAACCCAGGCTACCCCTATCAGCCCCAGCATTTT. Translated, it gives CASSLNPGYPYQPQHF.

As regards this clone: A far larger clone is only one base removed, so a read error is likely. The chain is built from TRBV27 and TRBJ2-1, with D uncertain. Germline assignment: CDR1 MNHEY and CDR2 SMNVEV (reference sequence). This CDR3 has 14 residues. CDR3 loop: CASSPGSSYNEQLF. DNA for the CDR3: TGTGCCAGCAGCCCTGGTAGCTCCTACAATGAGCAGCTCTTC.

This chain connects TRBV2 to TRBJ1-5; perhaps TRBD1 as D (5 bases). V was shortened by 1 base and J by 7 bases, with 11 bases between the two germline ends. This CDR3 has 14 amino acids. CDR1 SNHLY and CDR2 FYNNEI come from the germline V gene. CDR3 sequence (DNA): TGTGCCAGCAGTGAAGTCGGCAGGGCCCAGCCCCAGCATTTT. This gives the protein CASSEVGRAQPQHF.

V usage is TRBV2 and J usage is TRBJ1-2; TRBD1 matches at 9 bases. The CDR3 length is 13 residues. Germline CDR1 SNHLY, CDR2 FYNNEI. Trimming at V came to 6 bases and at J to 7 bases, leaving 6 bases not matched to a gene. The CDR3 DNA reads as TGTGCCAGCAGCTACAGGGGGCAGGGTGGCTACACCTTC. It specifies CASSYRGQGGYTF.

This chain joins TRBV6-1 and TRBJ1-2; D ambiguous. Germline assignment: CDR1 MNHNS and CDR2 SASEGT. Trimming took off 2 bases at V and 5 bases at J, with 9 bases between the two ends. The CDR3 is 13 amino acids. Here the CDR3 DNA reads TGTGCCAGCAGTGAACTGGGCAGATATGGCTACACCTTC. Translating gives CASSELGRYGYTF.

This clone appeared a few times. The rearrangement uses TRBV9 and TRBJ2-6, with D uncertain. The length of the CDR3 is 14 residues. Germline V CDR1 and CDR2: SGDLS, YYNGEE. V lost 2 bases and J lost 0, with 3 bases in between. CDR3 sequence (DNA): TGTGCCAGCAGCGTTATCTCTGGGGCCAACGTCCTGACTTTC. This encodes CASSVISGANVLTF.

CDR3 region: CASGQSAGKSTGELFF. In nucleotides, the CDR3 is TGCGCCAGCGGGCAATCAGCGGGAAAGAGCACCGGGGAGCTGTTTTTT. The rearrangement links TRBV5-1 to TRBJ2-2; 7 nucleotides align to TRBD2. Unmatched junction bases numbered 13, after V lost 7 bases and J lost 4 bases. There are 16 residues in the CDR3. Per germline, CDR1 SGHRS and CDR2 YFSETQ.